A selection of T cell receptor beta chains follows, all from one sample in a study of cytomegalovirus exposure and HLA in healthy donors. Clones were sequenced by immunoSEQ multiplex PCR, and TCRdb holds only the in-frame ones, with some missing. Of 250,000 to 400,000 clones in the sample, about nine tenths were seen once. The specimen sequenced was PBMCs. Every receptor here comes from a woman aged 25 to 39 in good health and CMV-seropositive. Both conserved end residues are part of each CDR3. D genes are given only for firm matches.

V: TRBV4-3
J: TRBJ1-2
D: TRBD1
CDR3: CASSPKGQADLYGYTF

V: TRBV5-6
J: TRBJ2-3
D: -
CDR3: CASSSRGGTDTQYF

V: TRBV6-5
J: TRBJ2-7
D: TRBD1
CDR3: CASGQGASYEQYF

V: TRBV19
J: TRBJ2-7
D: TRBD2
CDR3: CASSNSGRFYEQYF

V: TRBV4-1
J: TRBJ1-1
D: -
CDR3: CASSQVKWVGAEAFF

V: TRBV5-6
J: TRBJ1-4
D: TRBD1
CDR3: CASSPQGPGEKLFF

V: TRBV6-1
J: TRBJ1-2
D: -
CDR3: CASRTGFGAFTF

V: TRBV6-4
J: TRBJ1-1
D: TRBD1
CDR3: CASMVGTGKNTEAFF

V: TRBV10-3
J: TRBJ2-1
D: TRBD2
CDR3: CAISEFEAGGPVGNEQFF

V: TRBV28
J: TRBJ1-1
D: -
CDR3: CASSLGTFWPEAFF